Here is one T cell receptor beta chain with its context. The entry originates in a study of identical twins. Template switching added a universal primer site, and cDNA bore unique molecular identifiers. TCRdb reprocessed the 5' RACE reads with MiXCR, giving one entry per CDR3 protein. This sample carries about 520,000 distinct CDR3 sequences, 22% of them seen once, and the ten largest clones take roughly 0.9%. Trimming cost V 3 bases and J 5 bases; bases outside gene matches: 11. CDR1 is SGHNT, CDR2 YENEEA, per germline. The CDR3 runs 16 residues. This sample was also put to use in a study of T cells expressing NK-cell markers. As that study records: Repertoire data for TCR beta were derived from sorted T cells (CD3+CD56+NKG2C+, CD3+CD56+NKG2C- and CD3+CD56-NKG2C+).

The chain joins TRBV11-3 to TRBJ2-5; TRBD2 agrees at 8 bases. The sequencing input was CD4+ T cells sorted from blood. The clonotype comes from a woman aged 18-30 years in good health. The DNA of the CDR3 is TGTGCCAGCAGCTTGGGGGGAGCGGGGGTAGGTGAGACCCAGTACTTC. Protein: CASSLGGAGVGETQYF.